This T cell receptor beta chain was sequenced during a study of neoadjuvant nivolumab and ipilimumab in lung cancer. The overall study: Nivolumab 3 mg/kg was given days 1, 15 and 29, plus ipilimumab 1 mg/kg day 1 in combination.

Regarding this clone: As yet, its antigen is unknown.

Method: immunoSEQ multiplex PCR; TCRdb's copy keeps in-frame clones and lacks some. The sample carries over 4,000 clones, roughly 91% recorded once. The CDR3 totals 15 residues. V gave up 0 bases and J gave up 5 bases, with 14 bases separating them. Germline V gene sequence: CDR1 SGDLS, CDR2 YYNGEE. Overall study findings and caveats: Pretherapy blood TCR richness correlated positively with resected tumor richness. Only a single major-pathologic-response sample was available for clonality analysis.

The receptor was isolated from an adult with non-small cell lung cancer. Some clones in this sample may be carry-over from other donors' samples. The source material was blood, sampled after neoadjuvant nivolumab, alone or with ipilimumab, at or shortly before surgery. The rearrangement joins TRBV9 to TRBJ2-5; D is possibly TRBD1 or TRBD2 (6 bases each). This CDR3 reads CASSVGQRGGETQYF. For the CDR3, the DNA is TGTGCCAGCAGCGTAGGCCAGCGAGGGGGGGAGACCCAGTACTTC.